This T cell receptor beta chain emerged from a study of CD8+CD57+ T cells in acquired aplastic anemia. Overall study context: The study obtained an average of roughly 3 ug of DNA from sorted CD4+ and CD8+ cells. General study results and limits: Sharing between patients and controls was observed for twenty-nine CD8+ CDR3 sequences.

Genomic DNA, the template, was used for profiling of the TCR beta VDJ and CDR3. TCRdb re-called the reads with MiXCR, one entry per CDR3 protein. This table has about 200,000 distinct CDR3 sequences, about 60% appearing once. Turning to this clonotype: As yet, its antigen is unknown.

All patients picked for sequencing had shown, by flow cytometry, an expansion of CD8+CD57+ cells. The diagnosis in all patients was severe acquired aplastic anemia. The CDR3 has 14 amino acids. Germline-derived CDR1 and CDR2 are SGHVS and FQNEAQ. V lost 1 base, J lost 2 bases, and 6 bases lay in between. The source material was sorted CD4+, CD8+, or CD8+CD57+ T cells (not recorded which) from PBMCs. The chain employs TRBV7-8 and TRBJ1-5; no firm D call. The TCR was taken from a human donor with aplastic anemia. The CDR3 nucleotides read TGTGCCAGCAGCTTAGAACTTGGCAATCAGCCCCAGCATTTT. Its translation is CASSLELGNQPQHF.